This T cell receptor (beta chain) was identified during a study of regulatory T cells in long-lasting Graves disease. Relying on iRepertoire HTBI primers and Arm-PCR of CDR3 regions, the team built TCR beta libraries. TCRdb called the multiplex PCR reads again in MiXCR, with one record for every CDR3 protein. The table has 620,000 or so distinct CDR3 sequences, roughly 15% seen once. The time point was: newly diagnosed GD, antithyroid drugs for less than 3 months. There was RNA extracted from PBMCs, and the TCR library was made from it. Graves' disease diagnoses followed American Thyroid Association guidelines. Peripheral blood, at approximately 10 milliliters, went into EDTA tubes. Trimming removed 6 bases at V and 2 bases at J, with 22 bases between. Germline V lookup: CDR1 MNHEY, CDR2 SMNVEV (reference sequence). The CDR3 spans 17 residues. This clonotype occurred many times. The sample also formed part of further work on T cells in Graves' hyperthyroidism and ophthalmopathy. That paper states: Pregnant or lactating patients were excluded, as were those with uncontrolled infection or other autoimmune disease.

The sample was peripheral blood mononuclear cells (PBMCs), taken at new diagnosis, from a patient treated with antithyroid drugs. The sequence was obtained from a woman in her 30s with Graves disease. This sequence joins TRBV27 and TRBJ1-1; D perhaps matches TRBD1 (5 bases). The CDR3 loop is CASSHPTPGGSNTEAFF. In DNA form, the CDR3 reads TGTGCCAGCAGCCACCCCACTCCGGGGGGTAGCAACACTGAAGCTTTCTTT.